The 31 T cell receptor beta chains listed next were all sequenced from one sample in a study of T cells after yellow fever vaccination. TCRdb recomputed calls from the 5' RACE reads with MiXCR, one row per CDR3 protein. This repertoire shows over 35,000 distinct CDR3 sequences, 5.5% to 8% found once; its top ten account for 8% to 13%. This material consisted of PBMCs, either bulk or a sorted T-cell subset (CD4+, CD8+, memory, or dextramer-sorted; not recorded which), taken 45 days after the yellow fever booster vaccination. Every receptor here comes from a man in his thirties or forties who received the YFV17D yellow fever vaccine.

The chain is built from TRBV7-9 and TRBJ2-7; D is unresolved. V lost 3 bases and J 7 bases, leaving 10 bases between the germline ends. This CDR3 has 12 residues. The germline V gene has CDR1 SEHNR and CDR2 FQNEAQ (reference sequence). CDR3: CASSFAGNEQYF. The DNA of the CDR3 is TGTGCCAGCAGCTTCGCTGGTAATGAGCAGTACTTC.

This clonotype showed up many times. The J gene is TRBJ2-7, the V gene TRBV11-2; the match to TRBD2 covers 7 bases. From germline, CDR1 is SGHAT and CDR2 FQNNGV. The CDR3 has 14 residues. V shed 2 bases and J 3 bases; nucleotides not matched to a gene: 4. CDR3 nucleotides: TGTGCCAGCAGCTTATCACTAGCGAGCTACGAGCAGTACTTC. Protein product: CASSLSLASYEQYF.

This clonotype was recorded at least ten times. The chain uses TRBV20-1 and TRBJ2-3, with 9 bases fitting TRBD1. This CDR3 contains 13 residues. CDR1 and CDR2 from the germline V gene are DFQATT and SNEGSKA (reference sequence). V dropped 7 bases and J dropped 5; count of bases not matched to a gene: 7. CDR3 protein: CSEGTGSRDTQYF. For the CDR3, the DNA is TGCAGTGAAGGGACAGGGTCACGAGATACGCAGTATTTT.

This CDR3 reads CASRDRTGYEQYF. The CDR3 nucleotides read TGTGCCAGCAGGGATAGGACAGGCTACGAGCAGTACTTC. The chain carries TRBV21-1 and TRBJ2-7; TRBD1 is the table's D call and was not checked against the DNA. TRBV21-1 is flagged as a pseudogene. This CDR3 region has 13 residues.

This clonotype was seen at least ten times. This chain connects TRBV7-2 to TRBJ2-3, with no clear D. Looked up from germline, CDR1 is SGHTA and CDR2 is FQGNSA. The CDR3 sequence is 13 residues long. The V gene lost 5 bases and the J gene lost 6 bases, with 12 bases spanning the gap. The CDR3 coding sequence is TGTGCCAGCAGCCTTACTCCCCCCGATACGCAGTATTTT. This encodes CASSLTPPDTQYF.

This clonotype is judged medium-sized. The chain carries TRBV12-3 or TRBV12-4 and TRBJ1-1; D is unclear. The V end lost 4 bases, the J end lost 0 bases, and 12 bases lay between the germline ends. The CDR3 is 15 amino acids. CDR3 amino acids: CASSSVGVLNTEAFF. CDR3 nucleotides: TGTGCCAGCAGTTCGGTAGGCGTCTTGAACACTGAAGCTTTCTTT.

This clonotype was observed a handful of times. The CDR3 DNA reads as TGTGCCAGCAGCTTAGCCTCTCTAACGGGTGTGGGCACAGATACGCAGTATTTT. Translating gives CASSLASLTGVGTDTQYF. The V gene is TRBV7-2, the J gene TRBJ2-3, with D unclear. Trimming removed 0 bases from V and 1 base from J, with 17 bases in between. Germline CDR1 SGHTA, CDR2 FQGNSA. This CDR3 has 18 amino acids.

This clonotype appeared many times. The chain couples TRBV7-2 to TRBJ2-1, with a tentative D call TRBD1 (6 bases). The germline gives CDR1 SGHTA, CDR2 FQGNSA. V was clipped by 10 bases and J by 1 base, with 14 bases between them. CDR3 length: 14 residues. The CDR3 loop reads CATTGIISYNEQFF. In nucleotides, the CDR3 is TGTGCCACCACAGGGATTATTTCCTACAATGAGCAGTTCTTC. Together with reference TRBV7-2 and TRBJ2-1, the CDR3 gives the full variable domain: GAGVSQSPSNKVTEKGKDVELRCDPISGHTALYWYRQSLGQGLEFLIYFQGNSAPDKSGLPSDRFSAERTGGSVSTLTIQRTQQEDSAVYLCATTGIISYNEQFFGPGTRLTVL.

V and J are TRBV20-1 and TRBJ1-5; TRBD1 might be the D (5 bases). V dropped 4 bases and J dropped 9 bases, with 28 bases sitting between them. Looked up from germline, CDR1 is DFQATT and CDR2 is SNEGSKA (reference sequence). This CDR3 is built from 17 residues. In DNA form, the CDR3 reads TGCAGTGCTAACTCCCACCGGCGGGGGGGGACCCAATCGCCCCAGCATTTT. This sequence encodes CSANSHRRGGTQSPQHF.

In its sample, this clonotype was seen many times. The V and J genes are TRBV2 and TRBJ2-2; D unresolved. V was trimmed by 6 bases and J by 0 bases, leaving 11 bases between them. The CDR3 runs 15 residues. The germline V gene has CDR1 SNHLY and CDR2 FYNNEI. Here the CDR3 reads CASRKLSTNTGELFF. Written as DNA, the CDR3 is TGTGCCAGCAGGAAGCTTTCTACGAACACCGGGGAGCTGTTTTTT.

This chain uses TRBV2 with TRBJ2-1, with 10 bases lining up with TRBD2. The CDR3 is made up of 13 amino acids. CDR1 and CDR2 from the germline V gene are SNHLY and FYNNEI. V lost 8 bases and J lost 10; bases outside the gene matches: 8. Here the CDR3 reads CASEREGLQEQFF. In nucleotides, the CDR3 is TGTGCCAGCGAGCGGGAGGGCCTCCAGGAGCAGTTCTTC.

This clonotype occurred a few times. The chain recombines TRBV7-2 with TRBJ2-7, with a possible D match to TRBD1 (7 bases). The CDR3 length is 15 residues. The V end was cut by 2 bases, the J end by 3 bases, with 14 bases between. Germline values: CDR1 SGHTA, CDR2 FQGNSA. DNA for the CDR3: TGTGCCAGCAGCTTACAGCGACAGGGAGGCTACGAGCAGTACTTC. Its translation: CASSLQRQGGYEQYF.

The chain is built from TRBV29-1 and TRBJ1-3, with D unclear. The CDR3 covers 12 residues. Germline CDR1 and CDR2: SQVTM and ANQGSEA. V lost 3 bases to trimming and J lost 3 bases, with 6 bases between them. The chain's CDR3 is CSVDRDGNTIYF. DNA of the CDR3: TGCAGCGTTGACCGGGATGGAAACACCATATATTTT.

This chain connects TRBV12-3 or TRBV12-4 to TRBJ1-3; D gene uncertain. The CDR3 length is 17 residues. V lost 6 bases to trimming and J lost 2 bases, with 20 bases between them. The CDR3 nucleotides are TGTGCCAGCAGCCAGGACCGACGTACTTGGACTGGAAACACCATATATTTT. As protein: CASSQDRRTWTGNTIYF.

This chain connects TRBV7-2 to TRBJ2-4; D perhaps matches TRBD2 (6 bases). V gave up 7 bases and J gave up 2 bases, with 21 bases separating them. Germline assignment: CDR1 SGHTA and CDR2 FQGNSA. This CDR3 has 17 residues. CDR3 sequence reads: CASIFALCAGTKNIQYF. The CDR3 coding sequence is TGTGCCAGCATCTTTGCCCTTTGTGCGGGAACCAAAAACATTCAGTACTTC.

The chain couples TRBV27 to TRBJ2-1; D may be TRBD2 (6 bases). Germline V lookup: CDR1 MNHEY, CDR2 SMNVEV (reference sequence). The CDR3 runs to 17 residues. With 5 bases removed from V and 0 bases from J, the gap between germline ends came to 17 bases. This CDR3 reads CASSAPASASSYNEQFF. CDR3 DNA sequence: TGTGCCAGCAGTGCGCCCGCTAGCGCTAGCTCCTACAATGAGCAGTTCTTC.

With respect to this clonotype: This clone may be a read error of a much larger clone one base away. The CDR3 protein is CASGTRLVGGTQYF. CDR3 in DNA: TGTGCCAGCGGCACCCGGTTGGTAGGCGGTACGCAGTATTTT. The chain carries TRBV5-5 and TRBJ2-3, with D unresolved. Germline CDR1 and CDR2: SGHKS and YYEKEE (reference sequence). The CDR3 spans 14 residues. V was cut by 7 bases and J by 8 bases, with 20 bases left in between. The entire variable domain, with the rest obtained from reference TRBV5-5 and TRBJ2-3, is as follows: DAGVTQSPTHLIKTRGQQVTLRCSPISGHKSVSWYQQVLGQGPQFIFQYYEKEERGRGNFPDRFSARQFPNYSSELNVNALLLGDSALYLCASGTRLVGGTQYFGPGTRLTVL.

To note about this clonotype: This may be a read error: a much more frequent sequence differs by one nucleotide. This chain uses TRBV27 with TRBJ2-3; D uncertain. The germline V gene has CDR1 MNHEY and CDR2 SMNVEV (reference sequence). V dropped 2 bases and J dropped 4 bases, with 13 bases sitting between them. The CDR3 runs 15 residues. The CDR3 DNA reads TGTGCCAGCAGTTTAGCATATAATGTGGCAGATACGCAGTATTTT. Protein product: CASSLAYNVADTQYF.

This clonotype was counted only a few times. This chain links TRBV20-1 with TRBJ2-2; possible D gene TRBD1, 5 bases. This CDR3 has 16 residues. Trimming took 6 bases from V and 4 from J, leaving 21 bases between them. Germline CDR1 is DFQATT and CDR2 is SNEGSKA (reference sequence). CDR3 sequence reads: CSALDDREGTTGELFF. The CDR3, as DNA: TGCAGTGCCCTGGATGACAGAGAAGGTACCACCGGGGAGCTGTTTTTT.

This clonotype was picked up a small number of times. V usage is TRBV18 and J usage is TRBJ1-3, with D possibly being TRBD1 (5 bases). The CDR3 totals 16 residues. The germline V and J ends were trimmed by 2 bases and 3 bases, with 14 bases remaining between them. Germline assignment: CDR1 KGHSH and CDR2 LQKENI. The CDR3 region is CASSPSRVGHGNTIYF. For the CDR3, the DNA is TGTGCCAGCTCACCATCCAGGGTAGGACATGGAAACACCATATATTTT.

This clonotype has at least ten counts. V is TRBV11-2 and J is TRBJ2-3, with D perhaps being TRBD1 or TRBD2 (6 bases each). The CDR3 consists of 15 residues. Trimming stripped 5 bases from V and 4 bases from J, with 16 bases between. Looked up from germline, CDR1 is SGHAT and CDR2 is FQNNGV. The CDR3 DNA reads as TGTGCCAGCAGCAGGGGGGTGGTTTTGGCAGATACGCAGTATTTT. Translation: CASSRGVVLADTQYF.

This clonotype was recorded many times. The CDR3 is CASSQGGIYTQYF. As DNA, the CDR3 is TGTGCCAGCAGCCAAGGAGGAATATATACGCAGTATTTT. The chain combines TRBV3-1 with TRBJ2-3, with D unresolved. The V and J ends lost 1 base and 7 bases respectively, with 9 bases between them. The CDR3 has 13 residues. Germline V gene sequence: CDR1 LGHDT, CDR2 YNNKEL (reference sequence).

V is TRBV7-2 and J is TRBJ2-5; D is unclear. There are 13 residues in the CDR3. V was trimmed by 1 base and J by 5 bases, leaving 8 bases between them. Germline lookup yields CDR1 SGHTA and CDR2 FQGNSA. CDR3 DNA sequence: TGTGCCAGCAGCTTAGTCCCGAGGGAGACCCAGTACTTC. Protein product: CASSLVPRETQYF.

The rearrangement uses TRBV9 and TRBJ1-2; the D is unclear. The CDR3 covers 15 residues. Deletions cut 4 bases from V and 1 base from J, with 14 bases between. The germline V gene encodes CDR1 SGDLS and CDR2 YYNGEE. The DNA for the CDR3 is TGTGCCAGCAGCCCTTCAGATCTAATTAACTATGGCTACACCTTC. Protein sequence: CASSPSDLINYGYTF.

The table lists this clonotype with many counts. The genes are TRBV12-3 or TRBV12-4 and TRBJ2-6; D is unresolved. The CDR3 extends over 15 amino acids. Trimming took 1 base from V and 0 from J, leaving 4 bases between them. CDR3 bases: TGTGCCAGCAGTTTAGGAGTCTCTGGGGCCAACGTCCTGACTTTC. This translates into CASSLGVSGANVLTF.

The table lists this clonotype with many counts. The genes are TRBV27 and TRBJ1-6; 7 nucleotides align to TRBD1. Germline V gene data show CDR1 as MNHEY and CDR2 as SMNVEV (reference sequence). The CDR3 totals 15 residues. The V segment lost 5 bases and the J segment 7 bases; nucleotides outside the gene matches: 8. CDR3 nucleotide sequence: TGTGCCAGCAGTCTCTCGACAGGGAGCAATTCACCCCTCCACTTT. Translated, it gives CASSLSTGSNSPLHF.

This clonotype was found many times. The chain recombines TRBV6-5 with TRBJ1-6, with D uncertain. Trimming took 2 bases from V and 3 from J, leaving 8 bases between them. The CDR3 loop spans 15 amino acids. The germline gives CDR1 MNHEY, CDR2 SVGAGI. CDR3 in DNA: TGTGCCAGCAGTTACCGCCGAAGCTATAATTCACCCCTCCACTTT. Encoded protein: CASSYRRSYNSPLHF.

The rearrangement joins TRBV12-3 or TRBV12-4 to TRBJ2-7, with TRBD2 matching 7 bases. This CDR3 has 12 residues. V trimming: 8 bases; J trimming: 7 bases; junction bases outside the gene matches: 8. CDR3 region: CASGGGSREQYF. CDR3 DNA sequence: TGTGCCAGCGGGGGGGGGTCTCGGGAGCAGTACTTC.

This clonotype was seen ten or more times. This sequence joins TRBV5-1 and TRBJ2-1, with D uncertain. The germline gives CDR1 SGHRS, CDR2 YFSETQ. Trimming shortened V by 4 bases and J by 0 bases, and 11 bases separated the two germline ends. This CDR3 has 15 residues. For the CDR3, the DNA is TGCGCCAGCAGCCAGGACGGTAGCTCCTACAATGAGCAGTTCTTC. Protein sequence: CASSQDGSSYNEQFF. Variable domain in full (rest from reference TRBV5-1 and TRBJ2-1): KAGVTQTPRYLIKTRGQQVTLSCSPISGHRSVSWYQQTPGQGLQFLFEYFSETQRNKGNFPGRFSGRQFSNSRSEMNVSTLELGDSALYLCASSQDGSSYNEQFFGPGTRLTVL.

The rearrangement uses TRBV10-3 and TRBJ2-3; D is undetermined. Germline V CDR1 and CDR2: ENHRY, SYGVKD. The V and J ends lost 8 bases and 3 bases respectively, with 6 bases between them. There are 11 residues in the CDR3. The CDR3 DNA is TGTGCCATCCTACGGACAGATACGCAGTATTTT. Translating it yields CAILRTDTQYF.

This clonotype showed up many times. CDR3 DNA: TGTGCCAGCAGCCAAGTCGGTGGGCAGCCCCAGCATTTT. Amino acid sequence: CASSQVGGQPQHF. This chain joins TRBV4-2 and TRBJ1-5; D uncertain. Germline V gene data show CDR1 as LGHNA and CDR2 as YNFKEQ. V was shortened by 1 base and J by 7 bases, with 8 bases between the two germline ends. The CDR3 covers 13 residues.